The 27 T cell receptor beta chains given below trace back to one sample, sequenced in a study of blood T cell repertoires in COVID-19. TCRdb's table, derived via immunoSEQ multiplex PCR, lists solely in-frame clones and lacks some. The sample records 250,000 to 300,000 clones, about 86% being singletons. Sequenced: peripheral blood. These receptor sequences come from a man aged 18-30 years with active or convalescent COVID-19.

This clone was seen only a few times. The rearrangement uses TRBV4-1 and TRBJ1-2; TRBD1 might be the D (5 bases). CDR3 length: 16 amino acids. Per germline, CDR1 MGHRA and CDR2 YSYEKL. Trimming removed 3 bases at V and 1 base at J, with 15 bases between. The CDR3 nucleotides are TGCGCCAGCAGCCAGCCCGTAAAAGGGGTTAACTATGGCTACACCTTC. It is translated as CASSQPVKGVNYGYTF.

The chain carries TRBV12-3 or TRBV12-4 and TRBJ2-7, with TRBD2 matching over 8 bases. With 5 bases clipped from V and 7 bases from J, the junction kept 4 bases outside the gene matches. The length of the CDR3 is 12 residues. CDR3: CASSVTSGEQYF. The CDR3 region has the DNA TGTGCCAGCAGTGTAACTAGCGGTGAGCAGTACTTC.

The rearrangement uses TRBV3-1 (or the pseudogene TRBV3-2) and TRBJ1-6; D ambiguous. The CDR3 spans 12 residues. CDR1 is LGHDT and CDR2 is YNNKEL in the germline V gene (reference sequence). Trimming stripped 3 bases from V and 8 bases from J, with 5 bases between. The CDR3 region has the DNA TGTGCCAGCAGCCATACAGATTCACCCCTCCACTTT. Its translation is CASSHTDSPLHF.

CDR3 residues: CASSYPGSSYYEQYF. The CDR3 bases are TGTGCCAGCAGTTACCCGGGATCATCCTACTACGAGCAGTACTTC. This rearrangement joins TRBV6-2 or TRBV6-3 to TRBJ2-7, with D possibly TRBD2 on 5 matching bases. The CDR3 is 15 amino acids. Germline-derived CDR1 and CDR2 are MNHEY and SVGEGT. V gave up 2 bases and J gave up 3 bases, with 14 bases separating them.

This rearrangement joins TRBV18 to TRBJ1-5; D gene ambiguous. V was clipped by 3 bases and J by 7 bases, with 10 bases between them. Germline V gene lookup returns CDR1 KGHSH and CDR2 LQKENI. The CDR3 runs to 13 residues. The CDR3 DNA sequence: TGTGCCAGCTCACCCCACTCCGAACAGCCCCAGCATTTT. Amino acids: CASSPHSEQPQHF.

As for this clone: At the DNA level, this CDR3 is encoded by other sequences in the same sample as well. This chain links TRBV6-5 with TRBJ2-7, with D possibly TRBD1 on 5 matching bases. Germline V CDR1 and CDR2: MNHEY, SVGAGI. V was pared by 0 bases and J by 3 bases, with 12 bases between. The CDR3 runs to 15 residues. The CDR3 region has the DNA TGTGCCAGCAGTTACTCGGGGCAGGGTGGCTACGAGCAGTACTTC. This gives the protein CASSYSGQGGYEQYF.

This sequence joins TRBV11-3 and TRBJ2-6, with a weak D call TRBD1 (6 bases). The germline V gene encodes CDR1 SGHNT and CDR2 YENEEA. V lost 5 bases and J 1 base, leaving 12 bases between the germline ends. The CDR3 sequence is 16 residues long. CDR3 residues: CASSPYTGSGANVLTF. DNA of the CDR3: TGTGCCAGCAGCCCGTATACAGGGTCTGGGGCCAACGTCCTGACTTTC. Using reference TRBV11-3 and TRBJ2-6 for the parts outside the CDR3, the full variable domain is EAGVVQSPRYKIIEKKQPVAFWCNPISGHNTLYWYLQNLGQGPELLIRYENEEAVDDSQLPKDRFSAERLKGVDSTLKIQPAELGDSAVYLCASSPYTGSGANVLTFGAGSRLTVL.

The chain couples TRBV28 to TRBJ2-5, with 7 positions matching TRBD2. The CDR3 has 14 residues. With V trimmed by 10 bases and J by 3 bases, 11 bases remained unmatched. Germline V CDR1 and CDR2: MDHEN, SYDVKM. CDR3 amino acids: CATLPGGTEETQYF. DNA of the CDR3: TGTGCCACCCTACCCGGGGGGACGGAAGAGACCCAGTACTTC.

The chain employs TRBV3-1 (or the pseudogene TRBV3-2) and TRBJ1-2; 10 positions match TRBD1. The V gene end was trimmed by 1 base and the J gene end by 4 bases; junction bases not matched to a gene: 6. This CDR3 is built from 16 residues. The V gene's germline CDR1 is LGHDT and CDR2 YNNKEL (reference sequence). The CDR3 DNA sequence: TGTGCCAGCAGCCAAGTAGGGACAGGGGCTTCCTATGGCTACACCTTC. Amino acid sequence: CASSQVGTGASYGYTF.

This clone was seen a single time. This sequence joins TRBV19 and TRBJ2-2, with TRBD2 matching over 7 bases. With 6 bases clipped from V and 5 bases from J, the junction kept 9 bases outside the gene matches. Germline V gene sequence: CDR1 LNHDA, CDR2 SQIVND (reference sequence). The CDR3 totals 15 residues. The CDR3 nucleotides read TGTGCCAGTAGACCGTCTAGCGGTAGTACCGGGGAGCTGTTTTTT. As protein: CASRPSSGSTGELFF. The full variable domain, its missing parts supplied by reference TRBV19 and TRBJ2-2, is DGGITQSPKYLFRKEGQNVTLSCEQNLNHDAMYWYRQDPGQGLRLIYYSQIVNDFQKGDIAEGYSVSREKKESFPLTVTSAQKNPTAFYLCASRPSSGSTGELFFGEGSRLTVL.

The rearrangement uses TRBV19 and TRBJ2-1; 9 bases are a match to TRBD1. CDR3 length equals 15 residues. Trimming removed 5 bases from V and 6 bases from J; junction bases left unmatched: 8. Germline CDR1 is LNHDA and CDR2 is SQIVND (reference sequence). CDR3 region: CASSLGTGWSNEQFF. DNA for the CDR3: TGTGCCAGTAGTCTTGGGACAGGGTGGTCCAATGAGCAGTTCTTC.

This sequence joins TRBV27 and TRBJ2-7, with D tentatively TRBD2 (5 bases). The CDR3 covers 15 residues. The germline gives CDR1 MNHEY, CDR2 SMNVEV (reference sequence). Trimming pared 5 bases from V and 2 bases from J, leaving 16 bases between. The CDR3 nucleotides are TGTGCCAGCAGTACATCCCGGGAAATAGCCTACGAGCAGTACTTC. It translates to CASSTSREIAYEQYF.

The gene calls are TRBV12-3 or TRBV12-4 and TRBJ1-2, with TRBD1 as a possible D gene (5 bases). The CDR3 contains 13 residues. V was shortened by 3 bases and J by 2 bases, with 7 bases between the two germline ends. The CDR3 DNA sequence: TGTGCCAGCAGTTTGACAGAAAACTATGGCTACACCTTC. Its protein is CASSLTENYGYTF.

The chain couples TRBV6-2 or TRBV6-3 to TRBJ1-5; D possibly corresponds to TRBD1 (6 bases). CDR3 length: 13 residues. Germline-derived CDR1 and CDR2 are MNHEY and SVGEGT. V gave up 6 bases and J gave up 4 bases, with 10 bases separating them. CDR3 protein: CASRPTGNQPQHF. The CDR3 DNA is TGTGCCAGCAGACCTACAGGGAATCAGCCCCAGCATTTT.

In this sample, this clone turned up a few times. The chain employs TRBV28 and TRBJ1-3; no definite D call. Germline-derived CDR1 and CDR2 are MDHEN and SYDVKM. V dropped 4 bases and J dropped 0 bases, with 7 bases sitting between them. The CDR3 is made up of 14 amino acids. The DNA of the CDR3 is TGTGCCAGCAGTTCCGTAGTCTCTGGAAACACCATATATTTT. Its protein product is CASSSVVSGNTIYF.

The chain employs TRBV29-1 and TRBJ1-3, with 7 bases that match TRBD1. Germline-derived CDR1 and CDR2 are SQVTM and ANQGSEA. This CDR3 has 14 residues. V gave up 6 bases and J gave up 0 bases; unmatched junction bases: 5. CDR3 nucleotide sequence: TGCAGCGTGGAGACAGGGAACTCTGGAAACACCATATATTTT. It specifies CSVETGNSGNTIYF.

The chain has TRBV5-5 and TRBJ1-2; 8 bases align to TRBD1. With 4 bases clipped from V and 5 bases from J, the junction kept 7 bases outside the gene matches. Germline V gene sequence: CDR1 SGHKS, CDR2 YYEKEE (reference sequence). The CDR3 is 14 amino acids. The chain's CDR3 is CASSPDRGAYGYTF. In DNA form, the CDR3 reads TGTGCCAGCAGCCCCGACAGGGGCGCTTATGGCTACACCTTC.

V usage is TRBV5-4 and J usage is TRBJ2-2, with TRBD1 matching 8 bases. CDR1 and CDR2 (germline): SGHNT, YYREEE (reference sequence). The ends lost 4 bases at V and 4 bases at J; junction bases unmatched: 12. The CDR3 contains 17 residues. The CDR3 DNA sequence: TGTGCCAGCAGCCTGTCCAGGGGGCAGGCGGGCACCGGGGAGCTGTTTTTT. It encodes CASSLSRGQAGTGELFF.

The V call is TRBV4-2, the J call TRBJ1-2; 7 nucleotides line up with TRBD1. The CDR3 sequence is 15 residues long. Per germline, CDR1 LGHNA and CDR2 YNFKEQ. V dropped 4 bases and J dropped 5; count of bases not matched to a gene: 10. CDR3: CASSLPGQWNYGYTF. The CDR3 bases are TGTGCCAGCAGCCTCCCGGGACAGTGGAATTATGGCTACACCTTC.

The CDR3 nucleotides are TGTGCCAGCAGCGCGGGGACAGGAGGATCCTACGAGCAGTACTTC. It codes for CASSAGTGGSYEQYF. J is TRBJ2-7 and V is TRBV5-6; 8 positions match TRBD1. V shed 4 bases and J 1 base; nucleotides not matched to a gene: 7. The CDR3 runs 15 residues. From germline, CDR1 is SGHDT and CDR2 YYEEEE.

This clone has just one count. V and J are TRBV12-3 or TRBV12-4 and TRBJ1-5; D remains unclear. The CDR3 consists of 13 residues. V dropped 2 bases and J dropped 4 bases, with 6 bases sitting between them. DNA of the CDR3: TGTGCCAGCAGTTTACTGCGGAATCAGCCCCAGCATTTT. It is translated as CASSLLRNQPQHF.

The chain combines TRBV3-1 (or the pseudogene TRBV3-2) with TRBJ1-1, with D unresolved. Between the trimmed V and J ends, which lost 1 base and 2 bases, there was a span of 8 bases. The length of the CDR3 is 14 residues. Germline V gene lookup returns CDR1 LGHDT and CDR2 YNNKEL (reference sequence). In DNA, the CDR3 is TGTGCCAGCAGCCAAGGTGAAGCAAACACTGAAGCTTTCTTT. Amino acids: CASSQGEANTEAFF.

The chain is built from TRBV18 and TRBJ2-3; 7 bases align to TRBD2. Germline CDR1 reads KGHSH; CDR2 reads LQKENI. The CDR3 extends over 15 amino acids. V was pared by 6 bases and J by 1 base, with 7 bases of the junction left unmatched. The CDR3 here is CASSPGRVGTDTQYF. As DNA, the CDR3 is TGTGCCAGCTCGCCTGGGAGGGTCGGCACAGATACGCAGTATTTT.

The J gene is TRBJ1-2, the V gene TRBV13, with D possibly TRBD1 on 6 matching bases. Germline V gives CDR1 PRHDT, CDR2 FYEKMQ (reference sequence). The ends were cut back, 5 bases at V and 6 bases at J, with 13 bases in the middle. The CDR3 covers 13 residues. CDR3 coding DNA: TGTGCCAGCAGCCTAAACTCAGGGGATGGCTACACCTTC. Its protein is CASSLNSGDGYTF.

The chain is built from TRBV9 and TRBJ1-2; 8 nucleotides match TRBD1. The CDR3 spans 14 residues. The J segment lost 4 bases and the V segment lost 5 bases, leaving 7 bases of the junction unmatched. Looked up from germline, CDR1 is SGDLS and CDR2 is YYNGEE. The CDR3 sequence is CASSEAGQAYGYTF. CDR3 sequence (DNA): TGTGCCAGCAGTGAAGCGGGACAGGCCTATGGCTACACCTTC.

The V and J genes are TRBV28 and TRBJ1-2, with 9 bases lining up with TRBD1. The V and J ends lost 6 bases and 3 bases, in that order; junction bases with no gene match: 8. Germline lookup yields CDR1 MDHEN and CDR2 SYDVKM. The CDR3 is 15 amino acids. The CDR3 coding sequence is TGTGCCAGCAGAGACTGGGGGGACAGGGACTATGGCTACACCTTC. Its translation: CASRDWGDRDYGYTF.

The V call is TRBV6-2 or TRBV6-3, the J call TRBJ2-7; tentative D call: TRBD2 (6 bases). Germline-derived CDR1 and CDR2 are MNHEY and SVGEGT. This CDR3 is built from 15 residues. V was shortened by 4 bases and J by 3 bases, with 16 bases between the two germline ends. The CDR3 DNA is TGTGCCAGCAGTTTTCACCGGGACTCCATCTACGAGCAGTACTTC. Encoded protein: CASSFHRDSIYEQYF.